One sample yielded the 10 T cell receptor beta chains listed below, sequenced in a study of response to subunit inactivated influenza vaccine. MiXCR was run by TCRdb on the RT-PCR reads, yielding one entry per CDR3 protein. In the table there are about 650,000 distinct CDR3 sequences, around 13% of which are singletons. Sequences were derived from PBMCs from blood, sampled around two weeks before vaccination. The receptor set was obtained from a man aged 45-65 years who received an inactivated influenza vaccine.

This clonotype appeared a few times. The chain links TRBV6-5 to TRBJ2-2; D is perhaps TRBD1 or TRBD2 (5 bases each). CDR1 is MNHEY, CDR2 SVGAGI, per germline. V lost 0 bases and J lost 6, with 8 bases in between. The CDR3 covers 14 residues. Written as DNA, the CDR3 is TGTGCCAGCAGTTACTCGACAGCGGCCGGGGAGCTGTTTTTT. Translation gives CASSYSTAAGELFF.

DNA of the CDR3: TGTGCCAGCAGCGTAGGACCGGGAGGGCCTGCCGGTGCAGATACGCAGTATTTT. Its translation: CASSVGPGGPAGADTQYF. This chain links TRBV9 with TRBJ2-3; 8 nucleotides agree with TRBD2. Trimming cost V 0 bases and J 4 bases; bases outside gene matches: 13. The CDR3 consists of 18 residues. CDR1 and CDR2 (germline): SGDLS, YYNGEE.

This clonotype came up a few times. The J gene is TRBJ1-2, the V gene TRBV29-1; 7 bases match TRBD1. V lost 6 bases, J lost 4 bases, and 2 bases stayed unmatched. The germline CDR1 and CDR2 sequences are SQVTM and ANQGSEA. The CDR3 is made up of 11 amino acids. The CDR3 DNA reads as TGCAGCGTACAGGGGTTCTATGGCTACACCTTC. Its translation: CSVQGFYGYTF.

This clonotype was seen many times. The V and J genes are TRBV7-2 and TRBJ2-3; tentative D call: TRBD1 (5 bases). The CDR3 runs 13 residues. Germline V lookup: CDR1 SGHTA, CDR2 FQGNSA. Trimming took off 5 bases at V and 6 bases at J, with 12 bases between the two ends. The CDR3 coding sequence is TGTGCCAGCAGCCCCCGACCAGGGGATACGCAGTATTTT. Amino acid sequence: CASSPRPGDTQYF.

This clonotype was found a few times. The V gene is TRBV5-1, the J gene TRBJ1-5; 8 bases map to TRBD1. Per the germline V gene, CDR1 is SGHRS and CDR2 is YFSETQ. The trim removed 4 bases at V and 5 bases at J, leaving 14 bases unmatched. CDR3 length: 17 residues. CDR3 in amino acids: CASSAGPTGDVYQPQHF. DNA of the CDR3: TGCGCCAGCAGCGCCGGCCCGACAGGGGACGTCTATCAGCCCCAGCATTTT.

The V call is TRBV15, the J call TRBJ1-2; 8 nucleotides agree with TRBD1. From germline, CDR1 is LNHNV and CDR2 YYDKDF (reference sequence). There are 15 residues in the CDR3. J gave up 0 bases and V 4 bases, and 4 bases lay outside the gene matches. Here the CDR3 reads CATSIDRGANYGYTF. The CDR3 DNA follows: TGTGCCACCAGCATTGACAGGGGAGCTAACTATGGCTACACCTTC.

This clonotype has a handful of counts. The chain uses TRBV6-2 or TRBV6-3 and TRBJ2-2, with D unclear. The germline V gene encodes CDR1 MNHEY and CDR2 SVGEGT. This CDR3 region has 15 residues. The V end lost 5 bases, the J end lost 7 bases, and 17 bases lay between the germline ends. In DNA form, the CDR3 reads TGTGCCAGCAGTATCCCGTTAAAGGGTGTCGGGGAGCTGTTTTTT. Protein: CASSIPLKGVGELFF.

The V and J genes are TRBV23-1 and TRBJ2-1, with D perhaps being TRBD1 or TRBD2 (5 bases each). TRBV23-1 falls under the ORF class, with uncertain function. The CDR3 is 15 amino acids. V lost 2 bases to trimming and J lost 8 bases, with 16 bases between them. The CDR3 nucleotides read TGCGCCAGCAGTCAAGGTGGGGGTTTCCCCCATGAGCAGTTCTTC. Protein: CASSQGGGFPHEQFF.

The sample holds a few counts of this clonotype. The chain has TRBV10-3 and TRBJ1-2, with D possibly being TRBD1 (5 bases). The CDR3 extends over 14 amino acids. From germline, CDR1 is ENHRY and CDR2 SYGVKD. V was cut by 6 bases and J by 2 bases, with 13 bases left in between. DNA for the CDR3: TGTGCCATCAGCCCAACGAGGACAAACTATGGCTACACCTTC. Translation: CAISPTRTNYGYTF.

This rearrangement joins TRBV14 to TRBJ1-2, with D possibly being TRBD1 (5 bases). The germline gives CDR1 SGHDN, CDR2 FVKESK. The length of the CDR3 is 15 residues. Deletions cut 2 bases from V and 0 bases from J, with 10 bases between. The CDR3 protein is CASSQRAGSNYGYTF. For the CDR3, the DNA is TGTGCCAGCAGCCAACGTGCAGGGTCTAACTATGGCTACACCTTC.